Detailed here is one TCR beta chain. Assay used: immunoSEQ multiplex PCR; TCRdb lists only in-frame clones, some missing. Altogether 45,000 to 60,000 clones are present, around three quarters being singletons, with the ten largest covering about 4%. This specimen belongs to a study of T cells in localized non-small cell lung cancer. Losses at the gene ends were 5 bases for V and 4 bases for J; bases not matched to a gene: 5. The length of the CDR3 is 13 residues. Germline V lookup: CDR1 SGHTA, CDR2 FQGNSA. Sequenced material: PBMCs, taken before any cancer treatment. This receptor was identified in a woman aged 35 to 75 with stage II lung adenocarcinoma. This chain connects TRBV7-2 to TRBJ2-7, with TRBD2 identical over 7 bases. The CDR3 DNA reads as TGTGCCAGCAGCCTGGGGAGGGTATACGAGCAGTACTTC. Encoded protein: CASSLGRVYEQYF.